These 27 T cell receptor beta chains were sequenced from one sample in a study of blood T cell repertoires in COVID-19. Clones were sequenced by immunoSEQ multiplex PCR, and TCRdb holds only the in-frame ones, with some missing. The sample comprises 30,000 to 40,000 clones, 80% to 90% of which are singletons, and roughly an eighth rests with the top ten. Sequencing was performed on peripheral blood. These receptors all stem from a human donor in a cohort sampled during active COVID-19.

This chain connects TRBV7-2 to TRBJ2-5; 7 bases line up with TRBD1. V was pared by 5 bases and J by 4 bases, with 7 bases of the junction left unmatched. CDR1 is SGHTA, CDR2 FQGNSA, per germline. CDR3 length: 14 amino acids. The CDR3 loop reads CASSPGQKSETQYF. The CDR3 DNA reads as TGTGCCAGCAGCCCGGGACAGAAGTCAGAGACCCAGTACTTC. The full variable domain, completed using reference TRBV7-2 and TRBJ2-5, is GAGVSQSPSNKVTEKGKDVELRCDPISGHTALYWYRQSLGQGLEFLIYFQGNSAPDKSGLPSDRFSAERTGGSVSTLTIQRTQQEDSAVYLCASSPGQKSETQYFGPGTRLLVL.

V and J are TRBV25-1 and TRBJ2-3, with D perhaps TRBD1 (5 bases). The germline V gene has CDR1 MGHDK and CDR2 SYGVNS. The CDR3 is made up of 16 amino acids. V dropped 3 bases and J dropped 0 bases, with 13 bases sitting between them. CDR3 nucleotide sequence: TGTGCCAGCAGTGACCCTACGGACACTAGCACAGATACGCAGTATTTT. Translating gives CASSDPTDTSTDTQYF.

Here the CDR3 DNA reads TGTGCCAGCAGCCAATCCGGGACTAGCGTCACCGGGGAGCTGTTTTTT. This gives the protein CASSQSGTSVTGELFF. J is TRBJ2-2 and V is TRBV4-2; TRBD2 matches at 10 bases. The CDR3 extends over 16 amino acids. CDR1 and CDR2 (germline): LGHNA, YNFKEQ. Trimming took 2 bases from V and 4 from J; bases not matched to a gene: 4.

Sample share makes this clone medium-sized (0.01 to 0.1%). This chain joins TRBV28 and TRBJ2-1, with a possible D match to TRBD2 (7 bases). Looked up from germline, CDR1 is MDHEN and CDR2 is SYDVKM. The V gene lost 8 bases and the J gene lost 7 bases, with 12 bases spanning the gap. The CDR3 spans 12 residues. CDR3 protein: CASGGAGNEQFF. DNA for the CDR3: TGTGCCAGCGGGGGGGCCGGAAATGAGCAGTTCTTC.

Regarding this clone: This same CDR3 is encoded by further DNA sequences in the sample. This chain links TRBV11-2 with TRBJ2-5; unclear D gene. Trimming stripped 3 bases from V and 4 bases from J, with 9 bases between. The germline CDR1 and CDR2 sequences are SGHAT and FQNNGV. The CDR3 is 13 amino acids. The CDR3 nucleotides read TGTGCCAGCAGCTTCCGGGTTAGAGAGACCCAGTACTTC. Residues: CASSFRVRETQYF. Complete variable domain (other parts from reference TRBV11-2 and TRBJ2-5): EAGVAQSPRYKIIEKRQSVAFWCNPISGHATLYWYQQILGQGPKLLIQFQNNGVVDDSQLPKDRFSAERLKGVDSTLKIQPAKLEDSAVYLCASSFRVRETQYFGPGTRLLVL.

V and J are TRBV5-1 and TRBJ1-4, with D perhaps TRBD1 (6 bases). CDR1 and CDR2 from the germline V gene are SGHRS and YFSETQ. This CDR3 has 15 residues. V lost 0 bases to trimming and J lost 8 bases, with 14 bases between them. The DNA of the CDR3 is TGCGCCAGCAGCTTGGTGGGGGGGGCCAAAGAAAAACTGTTTTTT. Translation gives CASSLVGGAKEKLFF.

The V call is TRBV5-4, the J call TRBJ2-3; the D gene is possibly TRBD2 (5 bases). With 2 bases removed from V and 5 bases from J, the gap between germline ends came to 12 bases. The germline V gene encodes CDR1 SGHNT and CDR2 YYREEE (reference sequence). The CDR3 extends over 14 amino acids. The DNA of the CDR3 is TGTGCCAGCAGCTTCGACTATGGCGGAGATACGCAGTATTTT. Translation: CASSFDYGGDTQYF.

J is TRBJ1-4 and V is TRBV12-3 or TRBV12-4, with D possibly matching TRBD1 (6 bases). The CDR3 contains 13 residues. Trimming took off 6 bases at V and 5 bases at J, with 10 bases between the two ends. CDR3 sequence (DNA): TGTGCCAGCAGCCCCCAGGGGAATGAAAAACTGTTTTTT. Protein sequence: CASSPQGNEKLFF.

The rearrangement links TRBV6-5 to TRBJ1-1, with no clear D. CDR3 length: 14 amino acids. V was pared by 6 bases and J by 0 bases, with 11 bases between. The germline V gene encodes CDR1 MNHEY and CDR2 SVGAGI. Here the CDR3 DNA reads TGTGCCAGCAGCCAGGCAACATTGAACACTGAAGCTTTCTTT. Translated: CASSQATLNTEAFF.

The chain links TRBV7-9 to TRBJ1-4; 7 nucleotides agree with TRBD1. Germline CDR1 SEHNR, CDR2 FQNEAQ (reference sequence). Trimming at V came to 1 base and at J to 5 bases, leaving 1 base not matched to a gene. CDR3 size: 14 residues. This CDR3 reads CASSLGRGNEKLFF. CDR3 DNA: TGTGCCAGCAGCTTAGGCAGGGGGAATGAAAAACTGTTTTTT.

The genes are TRBV15 and TRBJ2-1; a possible D gene is TRBD1 (6 bases). Germline lookup yields CDR1 LNHNV and CDR2 YYDKDF (reference sequence). CDR3 length equals 16 residues. V gave up 3 bases and J gave up 6 bases, with 18 bases separating them. CDR3 loop: CATSRGPGLQGNEQFF. CDR3 DNA sequence: TGTGCCACCAGCAGGGGCCCGGGCCTACAGGGCAATGAGCAGTTCTTC.

This chain uses TRBV11-1 with TRBJ2-7; the match to TRBD2 covers 13 bases. Germline CDR1 reads SGHAT; CDR2 reads FQDESV (reference sequence). J lost 2 bases, V lost 5 bases, and 3 bases had no gene match. This CDR3 has 15 amino acids. CDR3 sequence (DNA): TGTGCCAGCAGCGCTACTAGCGGGGGGGCCTACGAGCAGTACTTC. Translated, it gives CASSATSGGAYEQYF.

This clone showed up just once. The chain is built from TRBV6-5 and TRBJ2-5; D gene unclear. CDR3 length: 12 residues. Germline lookup yields CDR1 MNHEY and CDR2 SVGAGI. The CDR3 loop is CAPPGSEETQYF. The CDR3 DNA reads TGTGCACCCCCCGGGTCTGAAGAGACCCAGTACTTC.

The V gene is TRBV5-3, the J gene TRBJ2-2, with 8 nucleotides matching TRBD1. TRBV5-3 is placed among ORFs of uncertain function. This CDR3 contains 16 residues. V was pared by 4 bases and J by 3 bases, with 8 bases of the junction left unmatched. CDR3: CARSVRPDRDTGELFF. CDR3 nucleotide sequence: TGTGCCAGAAGCGTGCGTCCGGACAGGGACACCGGGGAGCTGTTTTTT.

This clone is categorized as medium-sized. The rearrangement joins TRBV2 to TRBJ1-6; D unresolved. Germline CDR1 is SNHLY and CDR2 is FYNNEI. This CDR3 comprises 14 residues. V shed 2 bases and J shed 11 bases, with 13 bases lying between them. The CDR3 nucleotides read TGTGCCAGCAGTGAATCCGGGTCAAGGACACCCCTCCACTTT. Protein product: CASSESGSRTPLHF.

The V gene is TRBV18, the J gene TRBJ1-2; D call uncertain. Trimming removed 0 bases from V and 4 bases from J, with 9 bases in between. Germline CDR1 and CDR2: KGHSH and LQKENI. The CDR3 is 14 amino acids. DNA of the CDR3: TGTGCCAGCTCACCACCAGAGGTTGGCTATGGCTACACCTTC. This translates into CASSPPEVGYGYTF. Drawing the rest from reference TRBV18 and TRBJ1-2, the complete variable domain is NAGVMQNPRHLVRRRGQEARLRCSPMKGHSHVYWYRQLPEEGLKFMVYLQKENIIDESGMPKERFSAEFPKEGPSILRIQQVVRGDSAAYFCASSPPEVGYGYTFGSGTRLTVV.

The J gene is TRBJ2-4, the V gene TRBV2, with 13 bases matching TRBD2. CDR1 is SNHLY, CDR2 FYNNEI, per germline. This CDR3 is 15 amino acids long. V was pared by 8 bases and J by 6 bases, with 7 bases of the junction left unmatched. The CDR3 loop reads CASALGLAGPNIQYF. The CDR3 DNA is TGTGCCAGCGCCCTGGGACTAGCGGGGCCAAACATTCAGTACTTC.

The chain uses TRBV5-1 and TRBJ2-1; 10 bases are shared with TRBD2. The ends lost 4 bases at V and 8 bases at J; junction bases unmatched: 9. The germline CDR1 and CDR2 sequences are SGHRS and YFSETQ. CDR3 length: 15 residues. CDR3 sequence: CASSVAGGPVDEQFF. CDR3 coding DNA: TGCGCCAGCAGCGTAGCGGGGGGACCCGTCGATGAGCAGTTCTTC.

The chain links TRBV5-6 to TRBJ1-6; TRBD1 might be the D (5 bases). There are 15 residues in the CDR3. The V end lost 1 base, the J end lost 3 bases, and 8 bases lay between the germline ends. Germline values: CDR1 SGHDT, CDR2 YYEEEE. The CDR3 region has the DNA TGTGCCAGCAGCTTGTGGGGCGACTATAATTCACCCCTCCACTTT. As protein: CASSLWGDYNSPLHF.

The chain employs TRBV20-1 and TRBJ2-5; D uncertain. The ends were cut back, 3 bases at V and 3 bases at J, with 20 bases in the middle. This CDR3 spans 16 amino acids. In germline, CDR1 is DFQATT, CDR2 SNEGSKA (reference sequence). CDR3 in DNA: TGCAGTGCTAGTAGATGGTTATCAGGCAATAAAGAGACCCAGTACTTC. This gives the protein CSASRWLSGNKETQYF.

This clone was observed a handful of times. This chain links TRBV7-2 with TRBJ2-2, with TRBD2 matching 10 bases. CDR3 length equals 15 residues. Germline lookup yields CDR1 SGHTA and CDR2 FQGNSA. J lost 6 bases, V lost 4 bases, and 5 bases had no gene match. For the CDR3, the DNA is TGTGCCAGCAGCTCCTCTAGCGGGGGCGCCGGGGAGCTGTTTTTT. Translating gives CASSSSSGGAGELFF. The full variable domain, rest sourced from reference TRBV7-2 and TRBJ2-2, is GAGVSQSPSNKVTEKGKDVELRCDPISGHTALYWYRQSLGQGLEFLIYFQGNSAPDKSGLPSDRFSAERTGGSVSTLTIQRTQQEDSAVYLCASSSSSGGAGELFFGEGSRLTVL.

The gene calls are TRBV7-3 and TRBJ2-7; D might be TRBD1 (5 bases). With 5 bases removed from V and 6 bases from J, the gap between germline ends came to 14 bases. From germline, CDR1 is SGHTA and CDR2 FQGTGA. This CDR3 has 13 residues. In DNA form, the CDR3 reads TGTGCCAGCAGCATCTCCCCAAGGGGCGAGCAGTACTTC. Its protein product is CASSISPRGEQYF.

The chain joins TRBV14 to TRBJ1-2, with no clear D. The germline V gene has CDR1 SGHDN and CDR2 FVKESK. Trimming took off 0 bases at V and 0 bases at J, with 5 bases between the two ends. CDR3 length: 14 amino acids. The CDR3 loop is CASSQDYANYGYTF. The CDR3 DNA follows: TGTGCCAGCAGCCAAGACTATGCTAACTATGGCTACACCTTC.

The V call is TRBV2, the J call TRBJ2-5; 7 bases map to TRBD2. Germline V gene lookup returns CDR1 SNHLY and CDR2 FYNNEI. The CDR3 consists of 13 residues. With 4 bases clipped from V and 4 bases from J, the junction kept 3 bases outside the gene matches. Here the CDR3 DNA reads TGTGCCAGCAGTGGGGGGGGTCGAGAGACCCAGTACTTC. It encodes CASSGGGRETQYF.

Here the CDR3 DNA reads TGTGCCAGCGACGAACAGGGGTTCGCAACTAATGAAAAACTGTTTTTT. Amino acid sequence: CASDEQGFATNEKLFF. The chain couples TRBV7-9 to TRBJ1-4, with 7 bases matching TRBD1. J was trimmed by 0 bases and V by 8 bases; bases with no gene match: 9. Germline-derived CDR1 and CDR2 are SEHNR and FQNEAQ (reference sequence). The CDR3 is 16 amino acids.

V gene TRBV12-5 combines with J gene TRBJ1-5, with 8 bases identical to TRBD1. Per germline, CDR1 LGHNT and CDR2 FRNRAP. V trimming: 0 bases; J trimming: 3 bases; junction bases outside the gene matches: 10. The CDR3 has 18 residues. The CDR3 protein is CASGLVRGTGEYNQPQHF. CDR3 coding DNA: TGTGCTAGTGGTTTGGTAAGAGGGACAGGAGAATACAATCAGCCCCAGCATTTT.

The J gene is TRBJ1-6, the V gene TRBV5-1; D uncertain. There are 14 residues in the CDR3. Between the trimmed V and J ends, which lost 0 bases and 10 bases, there was a span of 11 bases. Germline assignment: CDR1 SGHRS and CDR2 YFSETQ. This chain's CDR3 is CASSLGADVSPLHF. The CDR3 DNA follows: TGCGCCAGCAGCTTGGGGGCAGATGTCTCACCCCTCCACTTT.